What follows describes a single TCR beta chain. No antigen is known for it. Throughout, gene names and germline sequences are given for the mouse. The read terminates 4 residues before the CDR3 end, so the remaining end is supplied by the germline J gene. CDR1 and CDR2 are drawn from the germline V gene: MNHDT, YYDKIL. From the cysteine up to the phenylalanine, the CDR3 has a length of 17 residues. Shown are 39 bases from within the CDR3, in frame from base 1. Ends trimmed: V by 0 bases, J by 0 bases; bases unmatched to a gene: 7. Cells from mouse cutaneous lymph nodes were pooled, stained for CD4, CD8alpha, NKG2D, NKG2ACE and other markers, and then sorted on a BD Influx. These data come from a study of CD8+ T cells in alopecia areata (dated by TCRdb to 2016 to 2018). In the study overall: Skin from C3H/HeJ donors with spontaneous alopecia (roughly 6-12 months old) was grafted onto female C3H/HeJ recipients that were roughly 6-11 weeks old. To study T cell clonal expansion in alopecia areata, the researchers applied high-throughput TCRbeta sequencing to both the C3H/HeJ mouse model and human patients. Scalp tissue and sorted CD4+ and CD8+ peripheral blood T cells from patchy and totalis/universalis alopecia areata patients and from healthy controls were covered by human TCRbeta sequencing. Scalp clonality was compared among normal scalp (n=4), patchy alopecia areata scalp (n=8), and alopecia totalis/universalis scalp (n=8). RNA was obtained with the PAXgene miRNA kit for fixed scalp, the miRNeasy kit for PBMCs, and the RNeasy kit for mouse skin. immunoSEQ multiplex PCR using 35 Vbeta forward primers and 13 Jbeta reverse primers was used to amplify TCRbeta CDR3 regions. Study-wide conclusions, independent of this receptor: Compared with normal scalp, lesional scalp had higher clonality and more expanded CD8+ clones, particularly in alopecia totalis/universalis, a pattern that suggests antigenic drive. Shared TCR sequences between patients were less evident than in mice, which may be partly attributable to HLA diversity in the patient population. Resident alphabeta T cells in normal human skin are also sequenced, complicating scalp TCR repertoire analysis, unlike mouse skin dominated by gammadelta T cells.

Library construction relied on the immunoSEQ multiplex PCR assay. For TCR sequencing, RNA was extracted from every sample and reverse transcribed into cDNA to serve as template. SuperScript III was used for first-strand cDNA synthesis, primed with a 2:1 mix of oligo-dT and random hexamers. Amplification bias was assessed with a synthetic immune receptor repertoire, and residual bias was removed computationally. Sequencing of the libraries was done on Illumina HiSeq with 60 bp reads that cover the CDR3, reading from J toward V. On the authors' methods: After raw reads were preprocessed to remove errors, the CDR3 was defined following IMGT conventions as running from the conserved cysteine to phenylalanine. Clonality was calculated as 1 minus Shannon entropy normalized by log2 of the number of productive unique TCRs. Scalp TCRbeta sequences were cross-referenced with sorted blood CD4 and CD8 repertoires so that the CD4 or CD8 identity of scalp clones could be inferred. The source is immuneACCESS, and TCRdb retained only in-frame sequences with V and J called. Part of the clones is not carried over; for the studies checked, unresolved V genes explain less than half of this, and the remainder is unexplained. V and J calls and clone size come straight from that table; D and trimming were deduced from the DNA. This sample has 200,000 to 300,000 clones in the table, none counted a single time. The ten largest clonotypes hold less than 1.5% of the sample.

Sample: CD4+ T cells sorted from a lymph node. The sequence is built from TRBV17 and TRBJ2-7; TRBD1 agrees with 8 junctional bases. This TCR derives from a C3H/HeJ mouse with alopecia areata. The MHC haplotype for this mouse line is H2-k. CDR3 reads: CASSRDPGQANSYEQYF. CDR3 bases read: TGTGCTAGCAGTAGAGACCCGGGACAGGCCAACTCCTAT. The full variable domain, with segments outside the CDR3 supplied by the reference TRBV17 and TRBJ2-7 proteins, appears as DTTVKQNPRYKLARVGKPVNLICSQTMNHDTMYWYQKKPNQAPKLLLFYYDKILNREADTFEKFQSSRPNNSFCSLYIGSAGLEYSAMYLCASSRDPGQANSYEQYFGPGTRLTVL.